The clone carrying this TCR beta chain has ten or more counts. Antigen: not known. This entry is derived from a study of T cell repertoires in cytomegalovirus infection. Study-level points and caveats: Cumulated frequencies of public TCR beta families served to identify carriers of CMV plus the relevant HLA.

CDR1 DFQATT and CDR2 SNEGSKA come from the germline V gene (reference sequence). V lost 7 bases and J 4 bases, leaving 19 bases between the germline ends. This CDR3 is 14 amino acids long. In TCRdb, the reads were re-called with MiXCR into one record per CDR3 protein. The sample lists 500,000 or so distinct CDR3 sequences; 15% to 20% were seen once. Sequenced input: CD8+ T cells from PBMCs. The chain has TRBV20-1 and TRBJ2-5; D not certain. The TCR comes from a human donor in good health (CMV status not recorded). Some clones in this sample may be carry-over from other donors' samples. The CDR3 DNA reads TGCAGTGTTAATCTGGGGTCCAGCCCAGAGACCCAGTACTTC. Amino acids: CSVNLGSSPETQYF.